These T cell receptor beta chains were read from a single sample in a study of response to subunit inactivated influenza vaccine. TCRdb reprocessed the RT-PCR reads via MiXCR and lists one record per CDR3 protein. Among roughly 650,000 distinct CDR3 sequences listed, around 16% were seen once. This material consisted of PBMCs from blood, taken approximately 12 days after vaccination. All receptors come from a man between 50 and 59 years old who received an inactivated influenza vaccine. Each CDR3 is given with its conserved first and last residue. The D gene is left open where the match is weak. A row's size may be missing; if present it is once, few, many or a size class.

v_gene	d_gene	j_gene	abundance	CDR3aa	CDR3nt
TRBV5-1	TRBD1	TRBJ2-3	few	CASSSGDRYTDTQYF	TGCGCCAGCAGCTCCGGGGACAGGTACACAGATACGCAGTATTTT
TRBV12-3/TRBV12-4	TRBD1	TRBJ2-5	many	CASSSGQGTQETQYF	TGTGCCAGCAGTTCGGGACAGGGGACCCAAGAGACCCAGTACTTC
TRBV5-1	TRBD2	TRBJ2-3	NA	CASSLAASGGLDTQYF	TGCGCCAGCAGCTTGGCCGCTAGCGGGGGGCTAGATACGCAGTATTTT
TRBV9	NA	TRBJ1-6	few	CASSVYEREGRDSPLHF	TGTGCCAGCAGCGTATATGAGAGGGAGGGTCGGGATTCACCCCTCCACTTT
TRBV5-1	NA	TRBJ2-6	NA	CASSGYRAGGANVLTF	TGCGCCAGCAGCGGTTACAGGGCTGGTGGGGCCAACGTCCTGACTTTC
TRBV18	TRBD2	TRBJ2-2	few	CASSPKLAKNTGELFF	TGTGCCAGCTCACCAAAACTAGCGAAGAACACCGGGGAGCTGTTTTTT
TRBV6-2/TRBV6-3	NA	TRBJ2-7	few	CASRYPPVRGRDYEQYF	TGTGCCAGCAGATACCCCCCGGTACGGGGGAGAGACTACGAGCAGTACTTC
TRBV9	TRBD2	TRBJ2-1	NA	CASSVAGSYNEQFF	TGTGCCAGCTCCGTAGCGGGCTCCTACAATGAGCAGTTCTTC
TRBV5-6	TRBD2	TRBJ2-5	NA	CASRGTSLLGTQYF	TGTGCCAGCAGGGGGACTAGCCTTCTCGGGACCCAGTACTTC
TRBV5-1	NA	TRBJ1-2	many	CASSSGLQSYTF	TGCGCCAGCAGCTCGGGACTTCAGAGCTACACCTTC
TRBV2	TRBD2	TRBJ2-4	NA	CASEGGGLTTKNIQYF	TGTGCCAGCGAGGGCGGGGGGCTTACTACCAAAAACATTCAGTACTTC
TRBV20-1	NA	TRBJ1-6	NA	CSAADSGYNSPLHF	TGCAGTGCGGCGGACAGTGGGTATAATTCACCCCTCCACTTT
TRBV24-1	NA	TRBJ1-5	NA	CATSDAGSTDQPQHF	TGTGCCACCAGTGACGCAGGGTCTACTGATCAGCCCCAGCATTTT
TRBV5-1	NA	TRBJ2-2	few	CASSWTTMTGELFF	TGCGCCAGCAGCTGGACCACTATGACCGGGGAGCTGTTTTTT
TRBV7-9	NA	TRBJ1-5	NA	CASTSGGVRPQHF	TGTGCCAGCACCTCTGGGGGGGTGAGGCCCCAGCATTTT
TRBV9	NA	TRBJ1-1	NA	CASSPWTADLGVF	TGTGCCAGCAGCCCTTGGACGGCCGACTTAGGAGTCTTT
TRBV18	NA	TRBJ2-7	few	CASSPIDRNYEQYF	TGTGCCAGCTCACCGATTGACAGAAACTACGAGCAGTACTTC
TRBV24-1	NA	TRBJ2-1	few	CATSGKKGVYNEQFF	TGTGCCACCAGTGGGAAGAAGGGGGTATACAATGAGCAGTTCTTC
TRBV4-3	TRBD1	TRBJ1-1	NA	CASSPWGTGGNTEAFF	TGCGCCAGCAGCCCGTGGGGGACAGGGGGGAACACTGAAGCTTTCTTT
TRBV7-2	TRBD2	TRBJ2-1	few	CASSLSAGGYNEQFF	TGTGCCAGCAGCTTATCCGCGGGGGGGTACAATGAGCAGTTCTTC
TRBV5-6	NA	TRBJ2-3	NA	CASSLVPIPTISTDTQYF	TGTGCCAGCAGCTTGGTCCCCATACCGACTATTAGCACAGATACGCAGTATTTT
TRBV5-1	NA	TRBJ2-2	NA	CASTNPMVGGHTGELFF	TGCGCCAGCACCAACCCTATGGTGGGAGGCCACACCGGGGAGCTGTTTTTT
TRBV20-1	TRBD1	TRBJ2-7	NA	CSARDEQGKNEQYF	TGCAGTGCTAGAGATGAACAGGGGAAAAACGAGCAGTACTTC
TRBV29-1	TRBD1	TRBJ1-2	few	CSVEDSSDRGNYGYTF	TGCAGCGTTGAAGATAGCTCGGACAGGGGGAACTATGGCTACACCTTC
TRBV12-3/TRBV12-4	NA	TRBJ2-4	NA	CASSSWAAKNIQYF	TGTGCCAGCAGTTCCTGGGCAGCCAAAAACATTCAGTACTTC
TRBV7-6	NA	TRBJ1-6	few	CASSGRGNSPLHF	TGTGCCAGCAGCGGTCGGGGGAATTCACCCCTCCACTTT